This TCR beta chain came from a study of blood T cell repertoires in COVID-19. About the research overall: Samples came from the United States, Italy and Spain, spanning acute and convalescent COVID-19.

The table came from immunoSEQ multiplex PCR; TCRdb's copy has only in-frame clones and leaves some out. The data show over 120,000 clones, with about nine tenths seen just once and more than 0.8% held by the top ten. The source is a woman aged 45-65 years with acute or convalescent COVID-19. Sequencing was performed on peripheral blood.

The CDR3 sequence is CASSATGLTDTQYF. CDR3 DNA: TGTGCCAGCAGCGCGACGGGATTGACAGATACGCAGTATTTT. The J gene is TRBJ2-3, the V gene TRBV7-6, with D perhaps matching TRBD2 (5 bases). V was trimmed by 5 bases and J by 3 bases, leaving 12 bases between them. Germline V lookup: CDR1 SGHVS, CDR2 FNYEAQ. The CDR3 is made up of 14 amino acids.